Shown below are 27 T cell receptor beta chains from a single sample sequenced in a study of T cell repertoires in ileal Crohn's disease. The table came from immunoSEQ multiplex PCR; TCRdb's copy has only in-frame clones and leaves some out. The table records thousands of clones, around four fifths of them present only once. The specimen was ileal tissue. Every receptor here comes from an adult with Crohn's disease.

This clone was found a few times. The rearrangement links TRBV5-4 to TRBJ2-5, with D possibly matching TRBD2 (6 bases). The CDR3 is made up of 13 amino acids. Germline V gene sequence: CDR1 SGHNT, CDR2 YYREEE (reference sequence). Trimming cost V 4 bases and J 5 bases, with 12 bases left between them. The CDR3 coding sequence is TGTGCCAGCAGCAGAACAGGAGGGGAGACCCAGTACTTC. It codes for CASSRTGGETQYF.

CDR3 nucleotides: TGTGCCAGCAGCCCTTCAGGGGGTCCGGTCTATGGCTACACCTTC. Translating gives CASSPSGGPVYGYTF. J is TRBJ1-2 and V is TRBV25-1, with 7 bases lining up with TRBD1. The trim removed 6 bases at V and 4 bases at J, leaving 11 bases unmatched. Germline V gene lookup returns CDR1 MGHDK and CDR2 SYGVNS. This CDR3 contains 15 residues.

The chain carries TRBV5-1 and TRBJ1-6, with 9 bases aligning to TRBD1. Per the germline V gene, CDR1 is SGHRS and CDR2 is YFSETQ. The CDR3 sequence is 15 residues long. V lost 0 bases to trimming and J lost 9 bases; unmatched junction nucleotides: 4. The CDR3 coding sequence is TGCGCCAGCAGCTTGGAACCGGGACAGGGTTCACCCCTCCACTTT. This codes for CASSLEPGQGSPLHF.

This clone was counted between two and nine times. The chain combines TRBV10-1 with TRBJ2-3; the match to TRBD2 covers 9 bases. The CDR3 loop spans 14 amino acids. Germline V gives CDR1 WNHNN, CDR2 SYGVQD (reference sequence). Germline trimming cut 4 bases from V and 2 bases from J; bases unmatched to any gene: 1. CDR3 residues: CASSGGGATDTQYF. The DNA for the CDR3 is TGCGCCAGCAGTGGCGGGGGGGCCACAGATACGCAGTATTTT.

V and J are TRBV14 and TRBJ2-3; no clear D gene. With 4 bases removed from V and 2 bases from J, the gap between germline ends came to 7 bases. CDR1 is SGHDN and CDR2 is FVKESK in the germline V gene. CDR3 length: 13 residues. In nucleotides, the CDR3 is TGTGCCAGCAGCCTGACATACACAGATACGCAGTATTTT. It yields the protein CASSLTYTDTQYF. Complete variable domain (other parts from reference TRBV14 and TRBJ2-3): EAGVTQFPSHSVIEKGQTVTLRCDPISGHDNLYWYRRVMGKEIKFLLHFVKESKQDESGMPNNRFLAERTGGTYSTLKVQPAELEDSGVYFCASSLTYTDTQYFGPGTRLTVL.

This sequence joins TRBV2 and TRBJ1-4; D might be TRBD1 (5 bases). The germline V and J ends were trimmed by 7 bases and 5 bases, with 14 bases remaining between them. CDR1 is SNHLY, CDR2 FYNNEI, per germline. The CDR3 is made up of 14 amino acids. The CDR3 DNA reads as TGTGCCAGCACCGGGGGACGGTCGAATGAAAAACTGTTTTTT. This translates into CASTGGRSNEKLFF.

The gene calls are TRBV23-1 and TRBJ2-3; TRBD1 matches 12 bases. TRBV23-1 is marked as an open reading frame, function uncertain. Trimming took 0 bases from V and 1 from J; bases not matched to a gene: 5. The CDR3 is made up of 18 amino acids. Here the CDR3 reads CASSQSRDRGHGTDTQYF. CDR3 coding DNA: TGCGCCAGCAGTCAATCCCGGGACAGGGGGCATGGCACAGATACGCAGTATTTT.

The gene calls are TRBV7-6 and TRBJ2-1, with 10 positions matching TRBD2. V was pared by 2 bases and J by 7 bases, with 8 bases of the junction left unmatched. Germline V gene lookup returns CDR1 SGHVS and CDR2 FNYEAQ. There are 16 residues in the CDR3. The CDR3 spells CASSLKSGGAGNEQFF. Written as DNA, the CDR3 is TGTGCCAGCAGCTTAAAGAGCGGGGGGGCGGGGAATGAGCAGTTCTTC.

In its sample, this clone was seen a few times. The chain recombines TRBV4-1 with TRBJ2-7; the D gene is possibly TRBD1 (5 bases). Germline CDR1 reads MGHRA; CDR2 reads YSYEKL. The germline V and J ends were trimmed by 0 bases and 6 bases, with 18 bases remaining between them. CDR3 length equals 16 residues. Here the CDR3 reads CASSQDSGHRLREQYF. For the CDR3, the DNA is TGCGCCAGCAGCCAAGATTCAGGGCACCGCCTACGCGAGCAGTACTTC.

DNA of the CDR3: TGTGCCAGCAGCTACGGAGGAAACACCTACGAGCAGTACTTC. Residues: CASSYGGNTYEQYF. This chain connects TRBV5-5 to TRBJ2-7; the D gene is possibly TRBD2 (5 bases). This CDR3 is built from 14 residues. V was shortened by 3 bases and J by 2 bases, with 12 bases between the two germline ends. Germline values: CDR1 SGHKS, CDR2 YYEKEE (reference sequence).

This sequence joins TRBV29-1 and TRBJ2-3; maybe TRBD1 (5 bases). This CDR3 region has 14 residues. V lost 3 bases, J lost 2 bases, and 12 bases lay in between. Germline CDR1 SQVTM, CDR2 ANQGSEA. Written as DNA, the CDR3 is TGCAGCGTTGACGGCCAGGGTAACACAGATACGCAGTATTTT. This gives the protein CSVDGQGNTDTQYF.

This chain links TRBV18 with TRBJ2-2, with D perhaps matching TRBD2 (5 bases). This CDR3 has 16 residues. V dropped 3 bases and J dropped 3 bases, with 14 bases sitting between them. The germline V gene has CDR1 KGHSH and CDR2 LQKENI. Here the CDR3 reads CASSPRVGGDTGELFF. The CDR3 nucleotides read TGTGCCAGCTCACCGAGGGTTGGCGGAGACACCGGGGAGCTGTTTTTT.

The chain combines TRBV11-2 with TRBJ2-1; D call uncertain. From germline, CDR1 is SGHAT and CDR2 FQNNGV. Trimming cost V 6 bases and J 4 bases, with 13 bases left between them. This CDR3 contains 14 residues. CDR3 sequence reads: CASSDTRFYNEQFF. Here the CDR3 DNA reads TGTGCCAGCAGTGATACCCGGTTTTACAATGAGCAGTTCTTC.

The chain uses TRBV28 and TRBJ2-2; 8 bases line up with TRBD1. After removal of 5 bases from V and 5 bases from J, the junction contained 4 bases not matched to a gene. The CDR3 totals 14 residues. Germline V gene data show CDR1 as MDHEN and CDR2 as SYDVKM. The CDR3 nucleotides read TGTGCCAGCAGTACGGACAGGGTGACCGGGGAGCTGTTTTTT. Its protein product is CASSTDRVTGELFF.

This clone was picked up a small number of times. The DNA of the CDR3 is TGTGCCAGCAGCCGTCAGGGGGCGGTGGGCACTGAAGCTTTCTTT. Residues: CASSRQGAVGTEAFF. The V call is TRBV7-9, the J call TRBJ1-1; TRBD1 matches 8 bases. This CDR3 region has 15 residues. Germline V gene lookup returns CDR1 SEHNR and CDR2 FQNEAQ (reference sequence). Trimming at V came to 5 bases and at J to 4 bases, leaving 9 bases not matched to a gene.

The rearrangement uses TRBV4-2 and TRBJ1-2, with D unresolved. The V gene lost 0 bases and the J gene lost 2 bases, with 7 bases spanning the gap. Germline V gene sequence: CDR1 LGHNA, CDR2 YNFKEQ. This CDR3 has 14 amino acids. The DNA for the CDR3 is TGTGCCAGCAGCCAAGATTCGGGGAACTATGGCTACACCTTC. Translated, it gives CASSQDSGNYGYTF.

V usage is TRBV7-9 and J usage is TRBJ1-1, with D hard to call. CDR1 is SEHNR, CDR2 FQNEAQ, per germline (reference sequence). V was cut by 3 bases and J by 4 bases, with 18 bases left in between. The CDR3 is 16 amino acids. The CDR3 spells CASSFKVIGPGTEAFF. CDR3 DNA sequence: TGTGCCAGCAGCTTCAAGGTGATTGGTCCGGGCACTGAAGCTTTCTTT.

The chain is built from TRBV5-1 and TRBJ1-1, with D possibly TRBD1 on 5 matching bases. V was cut by 0 bases and J by 4 bases, with 16 bases left in between. The CDR3 loop spans 16 amino acids. The germline gives CDR1 SGHRS, CDR2 YFSETQ. The CDR3 DNA follows: TGCGCCAGCAGCTTGGGAGGTATGGGGCGTCCCACTGAAGCTTTCTTT. Protein: CASSLGGMGRPTEAFF.

The genes are TRBV29-1 and TRBJ1-2; D uncertain. Germline V gene lookup returns CDR1 SQVTM and CDR2 ANQGSEA. V gave up 0 bases and J gave up 4 bases, with 15 bases separating them. CDR3 length: 15 residues. CDR3 bases: TGCAGCGTTGAAGAGATGAAAATCGGAGGCTATGGCTACACCTTC. It specifies CSVEEMKIGGYGYTF.

The chain recombines TRBV29-1 with TRBJ1-1; no definite D call. The V gene's germline CDR1 is SQVTM and CDR2 ANQGSEA. Trimming pared 4 bases from V and 7 bases from J, leaving 7 bases between. This CDR3 region has 10 residues. CDR3 sequence: CSVVTFEAFF. The CDR3 nucleotides read TGCAGCGTTGTTACTTTTGAAGCTTTCTTT.

Turning to this clone: Because it lacks the conserved phenylalanine or tryptophan at the end, this CDR3 is likely a read error. It is unclear where the CDR3 begins or ends on the DNA, so no DNA is shown, and the CDR3 is as TCRdb lists it. The J gene is TRBJ1-1, the V gene TRBV21-1; TRBD1, as called in the table, went unchecked against the DNA. TRBV21-1 has pseudogene status. The CDR3 totals 11 residues, both ends included. CDR3 sequence reads: CASSNRVKGPH.

This clone has a single count. The V call is TRBV5-4, the J call TRBJ1-2; 7 nucleotides agree with TRBD1. After removal of 5 bases from V and 3 bases from J, the junction contained 4 bases not matched to a gene. The CDR3 sequence is 13 residues long. CDR1 SGHNT and CDR2 YYREEE come from the germline V gene (reference sequence). The DNA for the CDR3 is TGTGCCAGCAGGGATAGGGGGCACTATGGCTACACCTTC. Its protein is CASRDRGHYGYTF.

The rearrangement uses TRBV11-2 and TRBJ1-2; a weak D match, TRBD1 (5 bases). V was trimmed by 3 bases and J by 4 bases, leaving 15 bases between them. Per germline, CDR1 SGHAT and CDR2 FQNNGV. The CDR3 sequence is 15 residues long. The CDR3 DNA follows: TGTGCCAGCAGCTTCAGCAGGGATAACAGCTATGGCTACACCTTC. Translated: CASSFSRDNSYGYTF.

The rearrangement links TRBV6-5 to TRBJ1-5; D is uncertain. This CDR3 has 12 amino acids. The V gene's germline CDR1 is MNHEY and CDR2 SVGAGI. Trimming pared 5 bases from V and 6 bases from J, leaving 8 bases between. The CDR3 spells CASSSSGQPQHF. For the CDR3, the DNA is TGTGCCAGCAGTAGCTCAGGTCAGCCCCAGCATTTT.

The chain uses TRBV6-1 and TRBJ2-5; D might be TRBD1 (6 bases). This CDR3 region has 15 residues. Germline CDR1 reads MNHNS; CDR2 reads SASEGT. Trimming took 6 bases from V and 11 from J, leaving 25 bases between them. The CDR3 DNA is TGTGCCAGCAGGTTGACAGGAGATCGTCTGGGAGAGCAGTACTTC. Encoded protein: CASRLTGDRLGEQYF.

The chain is built from TRBV19 and TRBJ2-3; TRBD2 matches at 12 bases. The V segment lost 6 bases and the J segment 3 bases; nucleotides outside the gene matches: 7. Germline V gene lookup returns CDR1 LNHDA and CDR2 SQIVND (reference sequence). This CDR3 comprises 16 residues. DNA of the CDR3: TGTGCCAGTAGGCCACTAGCGGGGGGTAGTACAGATACGCAGTATTTT. The encoded protein is CASRPLAGGSTDTQYF.

This sequence joins TRBV7-9 and TRBJ1-1, with D possibly matching TRBD1 (5 bases). V was cut by 8 bases and J by 0 bases, with 13 bases left in between. CDR1 is SEHNR and CDR2 is FQNEAQ in the germline V gene (reference sequence). The CDR3 has 14 residues. The CDR3 nucleotides are TGTGCCAGCCAAATCCAGGGCTTGAACACTGAAGCTTTCTTT. Translating gives CASQIQGLNTEAFF. Filled out from reference TRBV7-9 and TRBJ1-1, the complete variable domain reads DTGVSQNPRHKITKRGQNVTFRCDPISEHNRLYWYRQTLGQGPEFLTYFQNEAQLEKSRLLSDRFSAERPKGSFSTLEIQRTEQGDSAMYLCASQIQGLNTEAFFGQGTRLTVV.